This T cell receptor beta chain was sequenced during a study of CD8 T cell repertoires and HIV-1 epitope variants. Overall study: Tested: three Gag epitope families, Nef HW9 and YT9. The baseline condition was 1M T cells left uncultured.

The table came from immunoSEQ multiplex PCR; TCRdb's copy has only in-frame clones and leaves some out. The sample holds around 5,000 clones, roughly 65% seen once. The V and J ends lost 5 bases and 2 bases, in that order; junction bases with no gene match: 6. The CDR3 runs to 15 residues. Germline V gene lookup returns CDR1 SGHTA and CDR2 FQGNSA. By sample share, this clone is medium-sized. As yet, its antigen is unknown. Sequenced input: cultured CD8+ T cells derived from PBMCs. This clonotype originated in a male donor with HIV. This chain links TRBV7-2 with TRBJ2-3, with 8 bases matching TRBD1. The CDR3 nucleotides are TGTGCCAGCAGCCCAGGACAGGGCAACACAGATACGCAGTATTTT. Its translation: CASSPGQGNTDTQYF.